The present T cell receptor (beta chain) was sequenced within a study of blood T cell repertoires in COVID-19. The junction had 10 bases not matched to a gene; V was cut back by 6 bases and J by 8 bases. Germline assignment: CDR1 MDHEN and CDR2 SYDVKM. The CDR3 runs to 14 residues. The count of this clone is one. The repertoire was sequenced with immunoSEQ multiplex PCR; TCRdb's copy has only in-frame clones and lacks some. The sample gives about 440,000 clones, about 91% of which show up once; over 9.5% is in the top ten. The chain links TRBV28 to TRBJ1-2, with TRBD1 matching over 9 bases. This receptor was obtained from a woman aged 45-59 years with COVID-19, enrolled during active disease. The sequencing sample was made of peripheral blood. In DNA form, the CDR3 reads TGTGCCAGCAGCTCCGGGACAGGGAGGTCCGGCTACACCTTC. This gives the protein CASSSGTGRSGYTF.